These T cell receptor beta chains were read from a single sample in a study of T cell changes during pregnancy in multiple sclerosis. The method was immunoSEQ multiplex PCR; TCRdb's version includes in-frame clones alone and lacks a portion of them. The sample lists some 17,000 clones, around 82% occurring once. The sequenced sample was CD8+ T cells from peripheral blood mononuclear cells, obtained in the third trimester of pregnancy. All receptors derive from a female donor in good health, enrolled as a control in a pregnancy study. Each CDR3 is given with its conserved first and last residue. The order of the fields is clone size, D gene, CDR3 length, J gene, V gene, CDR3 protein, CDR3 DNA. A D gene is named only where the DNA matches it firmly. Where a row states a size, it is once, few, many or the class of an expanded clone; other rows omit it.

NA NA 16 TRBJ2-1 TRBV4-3 CASSQDLETSLNEQFF TGCGCCAGCAGCCAAGATCTTGAGACTAGTCTCAATGAGCAGTTCTTC
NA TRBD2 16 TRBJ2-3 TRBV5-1 CASSPGWGGNTDTQYF TGCGCCAGCAGCCCGGGGTGGGGGGGAAACACAGATACGCAGTATTTT
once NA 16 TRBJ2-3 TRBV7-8 CASSSGGGLGKDTQYF TGTGCCAGCAGCTCGGGGGGCGGACTCGGGAAAGATACGCAGTATTTT
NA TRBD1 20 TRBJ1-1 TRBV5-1 CASSLGGGRDRGFLGTEAFF TGCGCCAGCAGCTTAGGCGGGGGAAGGGACAGGGGGTTTCTGGGCACTGAAGCTTTCTTT
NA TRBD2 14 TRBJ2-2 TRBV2 CASGLAGATGELFF TGTGCCAGTGGACTAGCGGGGGCCACCGGGGAGCTGTTTTTT
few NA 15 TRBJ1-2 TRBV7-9 CASSLKSREVGGYTF TGTGCCAGCAGCTTAAAGTCCCGGGAAGTTGGAGGCTACACCTTC
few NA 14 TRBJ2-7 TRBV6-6 CASSYSLNRDEQYF TGTGCCAGCAGTTACTCCCTCAACAGGGACGAGCAGTACTTC
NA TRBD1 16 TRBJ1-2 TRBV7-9 CASSLSQGAIGNGYTF TGTGCCAGCAGCTTATCCCAGGGGGCGATAGGTAATGGCTACACCTTC
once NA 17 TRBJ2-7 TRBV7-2 CASSPAWAGSSFYEQYF TGTGCCAGCAGCCCCGCCTGGGCGGGCTCCTCTTTCTACGAGCAGTACTTC
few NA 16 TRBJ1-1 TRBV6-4 CASSDSPTGVGEEAFF TGTGCCAGCAGTGACTCACCCACAGGCGTAGGTGAAGAAGCTTTCTTT
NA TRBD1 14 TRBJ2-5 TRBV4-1 CASSQSDREETQYF TGCGCCAGCAGCCAATCGGACAGGGAAGAGACCCAGTACTTC
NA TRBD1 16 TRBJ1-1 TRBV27 CASSFQGQELPTEAFF TGTGCCAGCAGTTTCCAAGGACAGGAATTGCCCACTGAAGCTTTCTTT
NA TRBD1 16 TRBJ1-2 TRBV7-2 CASSLGGPRGRDGYTF TGTGCCAGCAGCTTAGGGGGGCCTAGGGGGCGAGATGGCTACACCTTC
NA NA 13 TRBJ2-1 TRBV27 CASTRSSYNEQFF TGTGCCAGCACGAGGAGCTCCTACAATGAGCAGTTCTTC
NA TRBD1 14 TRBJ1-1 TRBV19 CASIPRQGNTEAFF TGTGCCAGTATCCCCAGACAGGGGAACACTGAAGCTTTCTTT
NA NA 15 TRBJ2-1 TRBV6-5 CASSYLQGYMGEQFF TGTGCCAGCAGTTATCTGCAGGGGTATATGGGTGAGCAGTTCTTC
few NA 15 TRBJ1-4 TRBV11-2 CASSLEEGIHEKLFF TGTGCCAGCAGCTTAGAGGAGGGTATCCATGAAAAACTGTTTTTT
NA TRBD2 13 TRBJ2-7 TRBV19 CASSISGTYEQYF TGTGCCAGTAGTATAAGCGGGACCTACGAGCAGTACTTC
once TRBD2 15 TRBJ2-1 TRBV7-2 CASSLLPLAGDEQFF TGTGCCAGCAGCTTGCTCCCCCTAGCGGGTGATGAGCAGTTCTTC
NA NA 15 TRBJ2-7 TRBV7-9 CASSSNTRNGEEQYF TGTGCCAGCAGCTCAAACACTAGGAACGGCGAGGAGCAGTACTTC
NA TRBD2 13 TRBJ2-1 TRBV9 CASSSGGWDEQFF TGTGCCAGCAGCAGCGGGGGTTGGGATGAGCAGTTCTTC
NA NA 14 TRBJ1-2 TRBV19 CASSISWNEEGYTF TGTGCCAGTAGTATATCGTGGAACGAGGAAGGCTACACCTTC
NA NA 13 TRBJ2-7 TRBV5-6 CASSFQGSYEQYF TGTGCCAGCAGCTTCCAGGGCTCCTACGAGCAGTACTTC
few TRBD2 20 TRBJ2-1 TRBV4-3 CASSQDSSGGAGFSYNEQFF TGCGCCAGCAGCCAAGATTCTAGCGGGGGGGCCGGCTTCTCCTACAATGAGCAGTTCTTC
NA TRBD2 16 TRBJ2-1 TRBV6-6 CASSLRLAGGDNEQFF TGTGCCAGCAGCCTAAGGCTAGCGGGAGGTGATAATGAGCAGTTCTTC
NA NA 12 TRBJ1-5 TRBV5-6 CASSFQGGPQHF TGTGCCAGCAGCTTTCAGGGTGGGCCCCAGCATTTT
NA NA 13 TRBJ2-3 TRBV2 CASNVDWSDTQYF TGTGCCAGCAACGTGGACTGGTCAGATACGCAGTATTTT
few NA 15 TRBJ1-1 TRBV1 CTSSQGQGENTEAFF TGCACCAGCAGCCAGGGACAGGGGGAGAACACTGAAGCTTTCTTT